This T cell receptor (beta chain) was identified during a study of blood T cell repertoires in COVID-19. Study overall: Samples representing acute and convalescent COVID-19 were sourced from the United States, Italy and Spain. T cells, B-cell-depleted T cells, or PBMCs provided the cDNA or gDNA that served as material.

CDR3 length: 13 residues. V was clipped by 0 bases and J by 8 bases, with 6 bases between them. Per germline, CDR1 SGHDT and CDR2 YYEEEE. To note about this clone: In the same sample, other DNA sequences code for this CDR3.

In the original workflow: Estimated nucleated cell counts came from reference gene primer amplification. Assay used: immunoSEQ multiplex PCR; TCRdb lists only in-frame clones, some missing. That table gives V, J and clone size, and the DNA gave D and trimming. In the table there are 150,000 to 200,000 clones, 90% of which are singletons. This clonotype was obtained from a man aged 50 to 60 with acute or convalescent COVID-19. The V gene is TRBV5-6, the J gene TRBJ1-6; D unresolved. The sequenced sample consisted of peripheral blood. The CDR3 loop is CASSLAGDSPLHF. The CDR3 bases are TGTGCCAGCAGCTTGGCCGGGGATTCACCCCTCCACTTT. The entire variable domain, with the rest obtained from reference TRBV5-6 and TRBJ1-6, is as follows: DAGVTQSPTHLIKTRGQQVTLRCSPKSGHDTVSWYQQALGQGPQFIFQYYEEEERQRGNFPDRFSGHQFPNYSSELNVNALLLGDSALYLCASSLAGDSPLHFGNGTRLTVT.